This T cell receptor (beta chain) was observed in a study of graft-versus-host responses after intestinal transplantation. Study summary: All recipients were given anti-thymocyte globulin induction, and tacrolimus and steroids were then administered for three to four years. General study points: Early after transplant, HvG declines were associated with peak levels of circulating GvH clones.

Sequencing was performed with immunoSEQ multiplex PCR; in TCRdb, only in-frame clones are kept and a portion is missing. Seen here are some 96,000 clones, around nine tenths observed once, and the top ten hold about 16%. Per germline, CDR1 LNHDA and CDR2 SQIVND (reference sequence). V lost 3 bases, J lost 5 bases, and 10 bases lay in between. The CDR3 has 13 amino acids. Notes on this clone: What it binds is unknown.

Sequencing was performed on PBMCs, taken just under 460 days after intestinal transplant. The sequence was obtained from a human patient who received an intestinal transplant, so some T cells may come from the graft donor. This rearrangement joins TRBV19 to TRBJ2-5; D unclear. CDR3 DNA: TGTGCCAGTAGTATTACTTTTATTGAGACCCAGTACTTC. This translates into CASSITFIETQYF.